Here is one T cell receptor (beta chain) with its context. These data belong to a study of blood T cell repertoires in COVID-19. Original analysis: Reference gene primer amplification gave estimated nucleated cell counts. Profiled with immunoSEQ multiplex PCR; TCRdb holds only in-frame clones, not every one. V, J and clone size reflect that table, while D and trimming were determined from the DNA. The profile shows 150,000 to 180,000 clones, just under 85% of them singletons. The germline CDR1 and CDR2 sequences are MNHNY and SVGAGI (reference sequence). V lost 0 bases to trimming and J lost 0 bases, with 11 bases between them. CDR3 length equals 16 residues.

This TCR was sampled from a woman aged 55 to 70 with acute or convalescent COVID-19. The chain links TRBV6-6 to TRBJ1-2; D is perhaps TRBD1 (6 bases). The specimen was peripheral blood. The CDR3 region has the DNA TGTGCCAGCAGTTACTCTGGGGGGGGCCCTAACTATGGCTACACCTTC. Its protein is CASSYSGGGPNYGYTF.